This paragraph covers one T cell receptor (beta chain) sequence. Its antigen remains unknown. These data are taken from a study of cytomegalovirus exposure and HLA in healthy donors. Study-level findings and limits: Reports credit the classifier with highly specific, highly sensitive diagnosis of cytomegalovirus status. Within an earlier analysis, most TCR beta V segments proved productive either about 87% or about 30% of the time.

The PCR was carried out with 60 Vbeta primers and 13 Jbeta primers. The assay was immunoSEQ multiplex PCR, and TCRdb's table has in-frame clones only and misses some. The table lists under 200,000 clones, roughly 76% of them singletons. With V trimmed by 5 bases and J by 8 bases, 2 bases remained unmatched. This CDR3 is 11 amino acids long. Germline V gives CDR1 LGHNT, CDR2 FRNRAP. This receptor was identified in a human donor in good health. This chain uses TRBV12-5 with TRBJ1-1; 7 bases agree with TRBD1. The sequencing input was PBMCs. The CDR3 sequence is CASGGGQEAFF. Written as DNA, the CDR3 is TGTGCTAGTGGTGGGGGACAGGAAGCTTTCTTT. The full variable domain, with the rest looked up from reference TRBV12-5 and TRBJ1-1, is DARVTQTPRHKVTEMGQEVTMRCQPILGHNTVFWYRQTMMQGLELLAYFRNRAPLDDSGMPKDRFSAEMPDATLATLKIQPSEPRDSAVYFCASGGGQEAFFGQGTRLTVV.